These 12 T cell receptor beta chains came from one sample sequenced in a study of control samples from healthy donors and cancer patients. TCRdb's copy holds only in-frame clones and misses some; the assay was immunoSEQ multiplex PCR. Of approximately 150,000 clones in the sample, 85% to 95% are singletons; the top ten hold roughly 13%. Sequencing was performed on blood. The receptors originated from a man aged 40-49 years in good health.

V and J are TRBV28 and TRBJ1-4; D is perhaps TRBD1 (6 bases). This CDR3 has 16 amino acids. V shed 6 bases and J shed 7 bases, with 21 bases lying between them. Germline V gene data show CDR1 as MDHEN and CDR2 as SYDVKM. CDR3 loop: CASSLVDGGFSEKLFF. In DNA form, the CDR3 reads TGTGCCAGCAGCTTAGTCGATGGGGGCTTTAGTGAAAAACTGTTTTTT. The full variable domain, completed using reference TRBV28 and TRBJ1-4, is DVKVTQSSRYLVKRTGEKVFLECVQDMDHENMFWYRQDPGLGLRLIYFSYDVKMKEKGDIPEGYSVSREKKERFSLILESASTNQTSMYLCASSLVDGGFSEKLFFGSGTQLSVL.

This clone was detected only once. This chain connects TRBV7-2 to TRBJ2-3; D is perhaps TRBD1 (6 bases). Trimming took off 5 bases at V and 0 bases at J, with 15 bases between the two ends. The CDR3 is 16 amino acids. Germline CDR1 reads SGHTA; CDR2 reads FQGNSA. CDR3 bases: TGTGCCAGCAGCCTGGGAACAGGGCATAGCACAGATACGCAGTATTTT. Protein sequence: CASSLGTGHSTDTQYF.

The gene calls are TRBV28 and TRBJ1-6; 9 bases map to TRBD1. This CDR3 comprises 13 residues. Per the germline V gene, CDR1 is MDHEN and CDR2 is SYDVKM. With V trimmed by 7 bases and J by 17 bases, 12 bases remained unmatched. The CDR3 spells CASTVTWTGDIHF. The CDR3 DNA is TGTGCCAGCACCGTCACCTGGACAGGGGATATCCACTTT.

The CDR3 region has the DNA TGTGCCAGCAGTTTACAACTAGCGGGGGGCTACGAGCAGTACTTC. Translation: CASSLQLAGGYEQYF. The V call is TRBV27, the J call TRBJ2-7; 12 bases align to TRBD2. Germline trimming cut 2 bases from V and 3 bases from J; bases unmatched to any gene: 2. The V gene's germline CDR1 is MNHEY and CDR2 SMNVEV (reference sequence). The CDR3 is 15 residues long.

This sequence joins TRBV10-2 and TRBJ2-2; 7 nucleotides agree with TRBD2. Trimming cost V 5 bases and J 5 bases; bases outside gene matches: 2. Looked up from germline, CDR1 is WSHSY and CDR2 is SAAADI. The CDR3 sequence is 13 residues long. CDR3 DNA sequence: TGCGCCAGCAGTCCGGGGGGTACCGGGGAGCTGTTTTTT. Protein sequence: CASSPGGTGELFF.

V gene TRBV3-1 (or the pseudogene TRBV3-2) combines with J gene TRBJ2-1; 7 nucleotides agree with TRBD1. This CDR3 has 12 amino acids. After removal of 4 bases from V and 9 bases from J, the junction contained 3 bases not matched to a gene. Per the germline V gene, CDR1 is LGHDT and CDR2 is YNNKEL (reference sequence). This chain's CDR3 is CASSRQGFEQFF. The CDR3, as DNA: TGTGCCAGCAGCCGACAGGGATTTGAGCAGTTCTTC.

J is TRBJ2-5 and V is TRBV14; 7 bases align to TRBD2. The junction had 7 bases not matched to a gene; V was cut back by 5 bases and J by 4 bases. The V gene's germline CDR1 is SGHDN and CDR2 FVKESK. The CDR3 length is 14 residues. As DNA, the CDR3 is TGTGCCAGCAGCTACCTCTGGGAGGGAGAGACCCAGTACTTC. It translates to CASSYLWEGETQYF.

The V and J genes are TRBV10-2 and TRBJ2-1; possibly TRBD1 for D (6 bases). The V gene lost 1 base and the J gene lost 3 bases, with 16 bases spanning the gap. The length of the CDR3 is 17 residues. Looked up from germline, CDR1 is WSHSY and CDR2 is SAAADI. For the CDR3, the DNA is TGCGCCAGCAGTGAGTTGCAGGGGATGGGTCACTACAATGAGCAGTTCTTC. It is translated as CASSELQGMGHYNEQFF.

This sequence joins TRBV4-3 and TRBJ2-3, with TRBD2 identical over 7 bases. Germline V gene lookup returns CDR1 LGHNA and CDR2 YSLEER. The CDR3 covers 19 residues. V shed 1 base, J shed 1 base, and the junction held 14 bases outside the gene matches. The CDR3 DNA reads TGCGCCAGCAGCCAAGGGGCCGAACTAGCGAATGAGGGCACAGATACGCAGTATTTT. As protein: CASSQGAELANEGTDTQYF.

The chain combines TRBV9 with TRBJ1-4; D unresolved. In germline, CDR1 is SGDLS, CDR2 YYNGEE. CDR3 length equals 15 residues. V dropped 0 bases and J dropped 6 bases, with 12 bases sitting between them. CDR3 loop: CASSVGGMSDEKLFF. The CDR3 bases are TGTGCCAGCAGCGTAGGAGGGATGAGTGATGAAAAACTGTTTTTT.

The chain is built from TRBV28 and TRBJ1-1; D not resolved. The germline CDR1 and CDR2 sequences are MDHEN and SYDVKM. The CDR3 spans 13 residues. The V end lost 5 bases, the J end lost 8 bases, and 15 bases lay between the germline ends. The CDR3 loop is CASSIPYRAEAFF. The CDR3 bases are TGTGCCAGCAGTATTCCTTATCGGGCCGAAGCTTTCTTT.

The chain combines TRBV18 with TRBJ1-3; TRBD1 matches at 9 bases. Unmatched junction bases numbered 6, after V lost 3 bases and J lost 0 bases. Germline CDR1 and CDR2: KGHSH and LQKENI. The CDR3 loop spans 17 amino acids. The CDR3 sequence: CASSPGDRALSGNTIYF. The CDR3 region has the DNA TGTGCCAGCTCACCTGGGGACAGGGCGCTCTCTGGAAACACCATATATTTT.